Listed below are T cell receptor beta chains from one sample, sequenced in a study of cytomegalovirus exposure and HLA in healthy donors. The assay was immunoSEQ multiplex PCR, and TCRdb's table has in-frame clones only and misses some. The sample shows about 99,000 clones, around 77% of them seen only once. Sequences were obtained from PBMCs. The receptors originated from a man in his forties or fifties in good health and CMV-seronegative. CDR3s include the opening cysteine and the closing phenylalanine or tryptophan. A D gene is named only where the DNA matches it firmly. Only some rows state a clone size, as once, few, many or a class for expanded clones.

len: 15
j_gene: TRBJ2-1
abundance: -
d_gene: -
v_gene: TRBV7-9
CDR3nt: TGTGCCAGCAGCTTAATGGTGGACTCGCACAATGAGCAGTTCTTC
CDR3aa: CASSLMVDSHNEQFF

len: 10
j_gene: TRBJ1-2
abundance: -
d_gene: -
v_gene: TRBV20-1
CDR3nt: TGCAGTGCTAGACAGGGTGGCTACACCTTC
CDR3aa: CSARQGGYTF

len: 13
j_gene: TRBJ1-4
abundance: -
d_gene: -
v_gene: TRBV6-6
CDR3nt: TGTGCCAGCAGTCCTCCAACTAATGAAAAACTGTTTTTT
CDR3aa: CASSPPTNEKLFF

len: 14
j_gene: TRBJ1-1
abundance: -
d_gene: -
v_gene: TRBV7-9
CDR3nt: TGTGCCAGCGGGTCGGGACTCCTGAACACTGAAGCTTTCTTT
CDR3aa: CASGSGLLNTEAFF

len: 14
j_gene: TRBJ1-1
abundance: -
d_gene: -
v_gene: TRBV11-3
CDR3nt: TGTGCCAGCAGCTTACAGGGGTCGAACACTGAAGCTTTCTTT
CDR3aa: CASSLQGSNTEAFF

len: 12
j_gene: TRBJ1-5
abundance: -
d_gene: TRBD1
v_gene: TRBV28
CDR3nt: TGTGCCAGCAGACAGGGGCAGGAGCCCCAGCATTTT
CDR3aa: CASRQGQEPQHF

len: 15
j_gene: TRBJ2-7
abundance: few
d_gene: -
v_gene: TRBV5-4
CDR3nt: TGTGCCAGCAGCTCACGCCAGGGGGGTCGGTTCGAGCAGTACTTC
CDR3aa: CASSSRQGGRFEQYF

len: 16
j_gene: TRBJ1-4
abundance: -
d_gene: -
v_gene: TRBV9
CDR3nt: TGTGCCAGCAGCGTAGGAGACAGTGCAACTAATGAAAAACTGTTTTTT
CDR3aa: CASSVGDSATNEKLFF

len: 15
j_gene: TRBJ2-1
abundance: -
d_gene: TRBD2
v_gene: TRBV6-4
CDR3nt: TGTGCCAGCAGTGCGCGGGAGGGCCAATACAATGAGCAGTTCTTC
CDR3aa: CASSAREGQYNEQFF

len: 14
j_gene: TRBJ2-7
abundance: -
d_gene: TRBD1
v_gene: TRBV2
CDR3nt: TGTGCCAGCAGTTTACAGGGGACAGGGAACGAGCAGTACTTC
CDR3aa: CASSLQGTGNEQYF

len: 15
j_gene: TRBJ1-1
abundance: -
d_gene: -
v_gene: TRBV2
CDR3nt: TGTGCCAGCAGTGTTGGTACCGACCGAGGCACTGAAGCTTTCTTT
CDR3aa: CASSVGTDRGTEAFF

len: 15
j_gene: TRBJ2-1
abundance: few
d_gene: TRBD2
v_gene: TRBV19
CDR3nt: TGTGCCAGTACGACGACTAGCTTCTCCTACAATGAGCAGTTCTTC
CDR3aa: CASTTTSFSYNEQFF

len: 15
j_gene: TRBJ2-5
abundance: -
d_gene: TRBD2
v_gene: TRBV4-1
CDR3nt: TGCGCCAGCAGCCCCGGGGCTAGCGGACAAGAGACCCAGTACTTC
CDR3aa: CASSPGASGQETQYF

len: 14
j_gene: TRBJ2-3
abundance: -
d_gene: TRBD2
v_gene: TRBV28
CDR3nt: TGTGCCAGCATAGAGAGCGGGGGCGGGGATACGCAGTATTTT
CDR3aa: CASIESGGGDTQYF

len: 15
j_gene: TRBJ2-7
abundance: few
d_gene: TRBD1
v_gene: TRBV28
CDR3nt: TGTGCCAGCGCCCAGACCCAATACAGGGGGAACGAGCAGTACTTC
CDR3aa: CASAQTQYRGNEQYF

len: 14
j_gene: TRBJ1-1
abundance: -
d_gene: TRBD1
v_gene: TRBV10-1
CDR3nt: TGCGCCAGCAGCCCGGGACAGGGTTCGACTGAAGCTTTCTTT
CDR3aa: CASSPGQGSTEAFF

len: 15
j_gene: TRBJ2-7
abundance: -
d_gene: -
v_gene: TRBV4-1
CDR3nt: TGCGCCAGCAGCCATCCCTCAAGCGGAGCCTACGAGCAGTACTTC
CDR3aa: CASSHPSSGAYEQYF

len: 17
j_gene: TRBJ1-3
abundance: -
d_gene: -
v_gene: TRBV5-3
CDR3nt: TGTGCCAGAAGCTTGGATCGTCAGGGGAACTCTGGAAACACCATATATTTT
CDR3aa: CARSLDRQGNSGNTIYF

len: 11
j_gene: TRBJ2-1
abundance: -
d_gene: -
v_gene: TRBV29-1
CDR3nt: TGCAGCGTGCGCGTTCGGAATGAGCAGTTCTTC
CDR3aa: CSVRVRNEQFF

len: 15
j_gene: TRBJ2-1
abundance: few
d_gene: TRBD2
v_gene: TRBV5-1
CDR3nt: TGCGCCAGCAGCTTGACCGGGGGGACTAACAATGAGCAGTTCTTC
CDR3aa: CASSLTGGTNNEQFF

len: 15
j_gene: TRBJ1-6
abundance: -
d_gene: TRBD1
v_gene: TRBV6-1
CDR3nt: TGTGCCAGCAGTGAAGTGGGGACAGGGATTTCACCCCTCCACTTT
CDR3aa: CASSEVGTGISPLHF

len: 14
j_gene: TRBJ2-5
abundance: -
d_gene: TRBD2
v_gene: TRBV12-5
CDR3nt: TGTGCTAGTGGGAGCGGGAGGGCAGAAGAGACCCAGTACTTC
CDR3aa: CASGSGRAEETQYF

len: 14
j_gene: TRBJ1-2
abundance: few
d_gene: TRBD1
v_gene: TRBV4-2
CDR3nt: TGTGCCAGCAGCCAACCGGGACAGTACTATGGCTACACCTTC
CDR3aa: CASSQPGQYYGYTF

len: 14
j_gene: TRBJ2-2
abundance: -
d_gene: TRBD2
v_gene: TRBV4-1
CDR3nt: TGCGCCAGCACGGCGGGGGGGCTCGGCGGGGAGCTGTTTTTT
CDR3aa: CASTAGGLGGELFF

len: 12
j_gene: TRBJ2-7
abundance: -
d_gene: -
v_gene: TRBV7-9
CDR3nt: TGTGCCAGCAGCCTCACAATCTCCGAGCAGTACTTC
CDR3aa: CASSLTISEQYF

len: 16
j_gene: TRBJ2-2
abundance: -
d_gene: -
v_gene: TRBV5-1
CDR3nt: TGCGCCAGCAGCTTGGGTCGGGGGGCGCGGACCGGGGAGCTGTTTTTT
CDR3aa: CASSLGRGARTGELFF

len: 15
j_gene: TRBJ1-5
abundance: -
d_gene: -
v_gene: TRBV30
CDR3nt: TGTGCCTGGAGTAAGAACAGGGTGGCAAGACAGCCCCAGCATTTT
CDR3aa: CAWSKNRVARQPQHF

len: 14
j_gene: TRBJ2-7
abundance: -
d_gene: TRBD1
v_gene: TRBV7-9
CDR3nt: TGTGCCAGCAGCTTGACAGGGAACTCCTACGAGCAGTACTTC
CDR3aa: CASSLTGNSYEQYF

len: 17
j_gene: TRBJ1-2
abundance: -
d_gene: -
v_gene: TRBV2
CDR3nt: TGTGCCAGCAGTGCGGGGGGCAGGGCGTTTTTTATAGGTGGCTACACCTTC
CDR3aa: CASSAGGRAFFIGGYTF

len: 12
j_gene: TRBJ1-3
abundance: -
d_gene: -
v_gene: TRBV2
CDR3nt: TGTGCCAGCAGACAGGCTGGAAACACCATATATTTT
CDR3aa: CASRQAGNTIYF

len: 14
j_gene: TRBJ2-1
abundance: medium-sized
d_gene: TRBD2
v_gene: TRBV19
CDR3nt: TGTGCCAGTACCGGGACTAGGATCTACAATGAGCAGTTCTTC
CDR3aa: CASTGTRIYNEQFF

len: 12
j_gene: TRBJ2-1
abundance: once
d_gene: -
v_gene: TRBV28
CDR3nt: TGTGCCAGCAGTTTACTTCACAATGAGCAGTTCTTC
CDR3aa: CASSLLHNEQFF

len: 15
j_gene: TRBJ2-1
abundance: -
d_gene: -
v_gene: TRBV10-1
CDR3nt: TGCGCCAGCAGTCAGGGACTCCAAGATTACAATGAGCAGTTCTTC
CDR3aa: CASSQGLQDYNEQFF

len: 17
j_gene: TRBJ2-7
abundance: -
d_gene: TRBD1
v_gene: TRBV27
CDR3nt: TGTGCCAGCAGTCCGAAGACGCCGCGGGACAGGGTAAGAGAGCAGTACTTC
CDR3aa: CASSPKTPRDRVREQYF

len: 15
j_gene: TRBJ2-2
abundance: -
d_gene: TRBD2
v_gene: TRBV2
CDR3nt: TGTGCCAGCAGCGTACTAGCGGGAGGTGCCGGGGAGCTGTTTTTT
CDR3aa: CASSVLAGGAGELFF